In its sample, the clone carrying this T cell receptor beta chain was seen a few times. Original processing methods: Nucleated cell number was recorded as an estimate derived from reference gene primer amplification. Assay used: immunoSEQ multiplex PCR; TCRdb lists only in-frame clones, some missing. V, J and clone size are taken as reported in that table, and D and trimming were inferred from the DNA itself. The table records 230,000 or so clones, 80% to 85% of them present only once. Germline lookup yields CDR1 SGDLS and CDR2 YYNGEE. The CDR3 is 14 residues long. Trimming pared 0 bases from V and 2 bases from J, leaving 9 bases between. The sample is drawn from a study of blood T cell repertoires in COVID-19. About the research overall: Material from acute and convalescent COVID-19 was sourced from the United States, Italy and Spain. Nucleic acid was either cDNA or gDNA, and it came from T cells, B-cell-depleted T cells, or PBMCs.

The receptor comes from a human donor in a cohort sampled during active COVID-19. The sample consisted of peripheral blood. The rearrangement links TRBV9 to TRBJ2-7; a weak D match, TRBD1 (5 bases). Here the CDR3 DNA reads TGTGCCAGCAGCGTAGATGAAGGGGCCTACGAGCAGTACTTC. Its protein is CASSVDEGAYEQYF.